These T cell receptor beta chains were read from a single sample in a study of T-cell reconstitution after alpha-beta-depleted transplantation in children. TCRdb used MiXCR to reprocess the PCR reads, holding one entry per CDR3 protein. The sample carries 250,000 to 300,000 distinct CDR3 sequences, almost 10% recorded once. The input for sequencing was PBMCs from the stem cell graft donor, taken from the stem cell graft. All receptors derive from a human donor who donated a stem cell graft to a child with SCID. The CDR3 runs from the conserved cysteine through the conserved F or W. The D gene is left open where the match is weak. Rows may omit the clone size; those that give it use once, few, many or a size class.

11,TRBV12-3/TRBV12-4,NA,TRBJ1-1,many,TGTGCCAGCAGCTGGGGGACTGAAGCTTTCTTT,CASSWGTEAFF
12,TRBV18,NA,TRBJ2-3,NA,TGTGCCAGCTCACTTCCGACAGGGACTCAGTATTTT,CASSLPTGTQYF
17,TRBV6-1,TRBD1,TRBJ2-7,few,TGTGCCAGCAGTCCGTGGACCCACCCGGGACAGGTCTACGAGCAGTACTTC,CASSPWTHPGQVYEQYF
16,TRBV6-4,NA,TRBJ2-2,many,TGTGCCAGCAGTGACTCGAGATTTAGTGACACCGGGGAGCTGTTTTTT,CASSDSRFSDTGELFF
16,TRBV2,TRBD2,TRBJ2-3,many,TGTGCCAGCAGGCGACGGACTAGCGCGGGGACAGATACGCAGTATTTT,CASRRRTSAGTDTQYF
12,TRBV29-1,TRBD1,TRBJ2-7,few,TGCAGCGTTAAACAGGGGACCTACGAGCAGTACTTC,CSVKQGTYEQYF
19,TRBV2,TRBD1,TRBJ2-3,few,TGTGCCAGCCAGCACTCTTCCTCCGGGACAGGAAGGTACACAGATACGCAGTATTTT,CASQHSSSGTGRYTDTQYF
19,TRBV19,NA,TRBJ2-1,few,TGTGCCAGTAGTACTCCTCAAACATCCAGGGGCAAGACCTACAATGAGCAGTTCTTC,CASSTPQTSRGKTYNEQFF
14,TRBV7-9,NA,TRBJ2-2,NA,TGTGCCAGCAGCGTAGACGGCCTTCGAGGGGAGCTGTTTTTT,CASSVDGLRGELFF
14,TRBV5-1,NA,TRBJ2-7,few,TGCGCCAGCAGCTTGTACACTACCTCCTACGAGCAGTACTTC,CASSLYTTSYEQYF
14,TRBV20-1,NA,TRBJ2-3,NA,TGCAGTGCTAGCAAACAGGGATACACAGATACGCAGTATTTT,CSASKQGYTDTQYF
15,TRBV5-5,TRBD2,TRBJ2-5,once,TGTGCCAGCAGCTTGGGGGGAGGGCAGCAAGAGACCCAGTACTTC,CASSLGGGQQETQYF
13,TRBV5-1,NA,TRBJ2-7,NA,TGCGCCAGCAGCTCGGACGTCTCCTACGAGCAGTACTTC,CASSSDVSYEQYF
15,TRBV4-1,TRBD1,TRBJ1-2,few,TGCGCCAGCAGCCAGAGACAGGGAGGAGGCTATGGCTACACCTTC,CASSQRQGGGYGYTF
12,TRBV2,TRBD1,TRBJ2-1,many,TGTGCAGGTAGACAGGGTTACAATGAGCAGTTCTTC,CAGRQGYNEQFF
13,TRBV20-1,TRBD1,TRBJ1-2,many,TGCAGCCGGCGGGGACAGGGGCTCTATGGCTACACCTTC,CSRRGQGLYGYTF
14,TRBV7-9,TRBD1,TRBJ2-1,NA,TGTGCCAGCAGCCACAGGGGAGCGTACAATGAGCAGTTCTTC,CASSHRGAYNEQFF
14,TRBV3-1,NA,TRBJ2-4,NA,TGTGCCAGCAGCCAAGATAACACCCGAAACATTCAGTACTTC,CASSQDNTRNIQYF
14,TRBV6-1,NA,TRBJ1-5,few,TGTGCCAGCAGGGAGACAGCTAGCAATCAGCCCCAGCATTTT,CASRETASNQPQHF
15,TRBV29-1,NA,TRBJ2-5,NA,TGCAGCGTACAAACTAGCACGGGATGGATGGAGACCCAGTACTTC,CSVQTSTGWMETQYF
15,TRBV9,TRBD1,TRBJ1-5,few,TGTGCCAGCAGCGTGGGACAGGGGGACAGACAGCCCCAGCATTTT,CASSVGQGDRQPQHF
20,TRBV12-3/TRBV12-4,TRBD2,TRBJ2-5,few,TGTGCCAGCAGGACCGGGACTAGCGGGGGGGCAGGCTATAACCAAGAGACCCAGTACTTC,CASRTGTSGGAGYNQETQYF
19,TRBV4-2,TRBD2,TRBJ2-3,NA,TGTGCCAGCAGCCAAGATTTGACTAGCGGGGGGAGGAGCACAGATACGCAGTATTTT,CASSQDLTSGGRSTDTQYF
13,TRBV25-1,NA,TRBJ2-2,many,TGTGCCAGCATATCAGGGGTCGCCGGGGAGCTGTTTTTT,CASISGVAGELFF
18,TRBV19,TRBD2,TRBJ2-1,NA,TGTGCCAGTAGTACCGGGACTAGCGCTTACTCCTCCTACAATGAGCAGTTCTTC,CASSTGTSAYSSYNEQFF
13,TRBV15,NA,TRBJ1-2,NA,TGTGCCACCAGCAAGGGGACATTCGATGGCTACACCTTC,CATSKGTFDGYTF
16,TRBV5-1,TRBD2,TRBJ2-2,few,TGCGCCAGCAGCGCCCTAGCGGGGGGGCTCACCGGGGAGCTGTTTTTT,CASSALAGGLTGELFF
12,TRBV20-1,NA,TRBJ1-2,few,TGCAGTGCTAAAGGATTCCGCTATGGCTACACCTTC,CSAKGFRYGYTF
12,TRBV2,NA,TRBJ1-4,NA,TGTGCCAGCAGTAACTTGGGTGAAAAACTGTTTTTT,CASSNLGEKLFF
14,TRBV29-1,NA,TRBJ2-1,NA,TGCAGCGTCGAGGAGACTAGTGCCTACAATGAGCAGTTCTTC,CSVEETSAYNEQFF
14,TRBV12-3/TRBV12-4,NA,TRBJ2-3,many,TGTGCCAGCAGTTTACCGGGGTGGACAGATACGCAGTATTTT,CASSLPGWTDTQYF
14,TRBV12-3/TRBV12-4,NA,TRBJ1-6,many,TGTGCCAGCAGTTTAGCAGTGACGTCTTCACCCCTCCACTTT,CASSLAVTSSPLHF
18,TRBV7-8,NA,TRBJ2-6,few,TGTGCCAGCAGCTTAGGACAGATCATACTCTCTGGGGCCAACGTCCTGACTTTC,CASSLGQIILSGANVLTF
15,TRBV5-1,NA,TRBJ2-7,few,TGCGCCAGCAGCTTGGGGGGAGACCCCTTTGACGAGCAGTACTTC,CASSLGGDPFDEQYF
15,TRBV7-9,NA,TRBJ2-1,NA,TGTGCCAGCAGCCCGTCCGGAGGACTCCGGAATGAGCAGTTCTTC,CASSPSGGLRNEQFF
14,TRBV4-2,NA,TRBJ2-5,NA,TGTGCCAGCAGCCAAGATAACAATCAAGAGACCCAGTACTTC,CASSQDNNQETQYF
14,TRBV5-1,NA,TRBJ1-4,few,TGCGCCAGCAGCGTGGGGACAACTAATGAAAAACTGTTTTTT,CASSVGTTNEKLFF
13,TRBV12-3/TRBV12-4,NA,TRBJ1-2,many,TGTGCCAGCAGTTTATCTATGTCGGGTGGCTACACCTTC,CASSLSMSGGYTF
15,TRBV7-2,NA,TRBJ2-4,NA,TGTGCCAGCAGCTTAGAGGTCACTAGCCGAAACATTCAGTACTTC,CASSLEVTSRNIQYF
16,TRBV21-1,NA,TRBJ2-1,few,TGTGCCAGCAGCGGAGGGGGCCGGGACAGGGGGGACGAGCAGTTCTTC,CASSGGGRDRGDEQFF